These 18 T cell receptor beta chains came from one sample sequenced in a study of T cell responses to AZD1222 COVID-19 vaccine. Assay used: immunoSEQ multiplex PCR; TCRdb lists only in-frame clones, some missing. The table has 130,000 to 150,000 clones, about nine tenths seen once. Here the sequenced sample was peripheral blood, taken on day 0 of AZD1222 vaccination. The receptors derive from an adult in good health.

V and J are TRBV27 and TRBJ2-2; D remains unclear. The CDR3 has 14 residues. Germline V gene sequence: CDR1 MNHEY, CDR2 SMNVEV (reference sequence). V lost 3 bases, J lost 4 bases, and 9 bases lay in between. The CDR3 DNA sequence: TGTGCCAGCAGTTTCGGTAGCTTCACCGGGGAGCTGTTTTTT. Protein: CASSFGSFTGELFF.

The rearrangement links TRBV7-9 to TRBJ1-2; D is uncertain. The germline V gene encodes CDR1 SEHNR and CDR2 FQNEAQ (reference sequence). The CDR3 has 13 amino acids. Trimming cost V 5 bases and J 3 bases, with 10 bases left between them. CDR3 coding DNA: TGTGCCAGCAGCCGTGACACGTACTATGGCTACACCTTC. Translation gives CASSRDTYYGYTF.

Only one count was recorded for this clone. V gene TRBV2 combines with J gene TRBJ2-7; D unclear. Trimming left V 6 bases short and J 3 bases short, with 6 bases between. The CDR3 has 11 amino acids. The germline gives CDR1 SNHLY, CDR2 FYNNEI. This CDR3 reads CASRTSYEQYF. For the CDR3, the DNA is TGTGCCAGCAGAACCAGCTACGAGCAGTACTTC. Full variable domain (rest looked up from reference TRBV2 and TRBJ2-7): EPEVTQTPSHQVTQMGQEVILRCVPISNHLYFYWYRQILGQKVEFLVSFYNNEISEKSEIFDDQFSVERPDGSNFTLKIRSTKLEDSAMYFCASRTSYEQYFGPGTRLTVT.

The rearrangement links TRBV12-3 or TRBV12-4 to TRBJ1-5; 11 positions match TRBD1. The CDR3 spans 13 residues. V was pared by 8 bases and J by 7 bases, with 4 bases of the junction left unmatched. The CDR3 DNA follows: TGTGCCAGCCAGGGGGACAGGGGGCAGCCCCAGCATTTT. It translates to CASQGDRGQPQHF.

The rearrangement uses TRBV29-1 and TRBJ1-2, with 8 bases aligning to TRBD1. With 0 bases clipped from V and 4 bases from J, the junction kept 7 bases outside the gene matches. Germline V CDR1 and CDR2: SQVTM, ANQGSEA. There are 15 residues in the CDR3. Here the CDR3 reads CSVEDLGQGGYGYTF. CDR3 DNA: TGCAGCGTTGAAGATCTCGGACAGGGTGGCTATGGCTACACCTTC.

The gene calls are TRBV4-2 and TRBJ2-1, with 9 bases identical to TRBD2. This CDR3 has 15 residues. J was trimmed by 9 bases and V by 3 bases; bases with no gene match: 9. Germline values: CDR1 LGHNA, CDR2 YNFKEQ. The CDR3 spells CASSQAGGARGEQFF. CDR3 nucleotide sequence: TGTGCCAGCAGCCAGGCGGGGGGGGCTCGTGGTGAGCAGTTCTTC.

The rearrangement joins TRBV19 to TRBJ1-5; 10 bases map to TRBD1. CDR3 length: 17 residues. Germline CDR1 and CDR2: LNHDA and SQIVND (reference sequence). The trim removed 3 bases at V and 3 bases at J, leaving 8 bases unmatched. The CDR3 DNA is TGTGCCAGTAGTATGGGTCCCGGGACAGGGGTCAATCAGCCCCAGCATTTT. Amino acid sequence: CASSMGPGTGVNQPQHF.

This clone was counted a few times. The rearrangement uses TRBV6-5 and TRBJ1-3; D is uncertain. V lost 5 bases and J lost 4, with 15 bases in between. From germline, CDR1 is MNHEY and CDR2 SVGAGI. CDR3 length equals 15 residues. The CDR3 DNA reads as TGTGCCAGCAGTCGGGGAGTGCAGGTCGGAAACACCATATATTTT. As protein: CASSRGVQVGNTIYF.

The J gene is TRBJ2-1, the V gene TRBV18, with 7 bases lining up with TRBD1. The CDR3 covers 14 residues. CDR1 is KGHSH and CDR2 is LQKENI in the germline V gene. The junction had 11 bases not matched to a gene; V was cut back by 11 bases and J by 4 bases. The CDR3 spells CAVTRGQEYNEQFF. CDR3 sequence (DNA): TGTGCCGTAACCCGCGGACAGGAGTACAATGAGCAGTTCTTC.

CDR3 in DNA: TGTGCCAGCAGAGGCAGGGATGAGACCCAGTACTTC. Translating it yields CASRGRDETQYF. The gene calls are TRBV2 and TRBJ2-5; D may be TRBD1 (5 bases). Trimming removed 6 bases from V and 5 bases from J, with 10 bases in between. The CDR3 consists of 12 residues. The germline CDR1 and CDR2 sequences are SNHLY and FYNNEI.

This clone was seen only once. This sequence joins TRBV5-1 and TRBJ2-5; the match to TRBD2 covers 8 bases. From germline, CDR1 is SGHRS and CDR2 YFSETQ. The CDR3 consists of 14 residues. Trimming at V came to 1 base and at J to 5 bases, leaving 4 bases not matched to a gene. DNA of the CDR3: TGCGCCAGCAGCTTGTTCGGGGGGGAGGAGACCCAGTACTTC. It is translated as CASSLFGGEETQYF.

The chain joins TRBV6-5 to TRBJ1-2, with TRBD1 matching over 8 bases. In germline, CDR1 is MNHEY, CDR2 SVGAGI. The CDR3 covers 13 residues. V was clipped by 2 bases and J by 4 bases; unmatched bases: 0. The CDR3 nucleotides read TGTGCCAGCAGTTACGACAGGGGCTATGGCTACACCTTC. Protein: CASSYDRGYGYTF.

The V gene is TRBV9, the J gene TRBJ2-7; 8 bases match TRBD1. Per germline, CDR1 SGDLS and CDR2 YYNGEE. The CDR3 has 13 amino acids. After removal of 1 base from V and 6 bases from J, the junction contained 3 bases not matched to a gene. This CDR3 reads CASSVRQGLEQYF. In nucleotides, the CDR3 is TGTGCCAGCAGCGTAAGACAGGGGCTCGAGCAGTACTTC.

This chain links TRBV29-1 with TRBJ1-1; weak D call: TRBD1 (6 bases). CDR1 is SQVTM and CDR2 is ANQGSEA in the germline V gene. The V end was cut by 7 bases, the J end by 2 bases, with 11 bases between. CDR3 length: 12 amino acids. CDR3 nucleotides: TGCAGCGCCTGGACAGTCAACACTGAAGCTTTCTTT. Its translation: CSAWTVNTEAFF.

There are a few counts of this clone. The V gene is TRBV28, the J gene TRBJ1-1; D perhaps matches TRBD1 (5 bases). Germline CDR1 and CDR2: MDHEN and SYDVKM. V lost 2 bases and J 6 bases, leaving 19 bases between the germline ends. CDR3 length: 16 residues. The CDR3 sequence: CASSLRDRYSMAEAFF. DNA of the CDR3: TGTGCCAGCAGTTTACGGGACCGTTACTCGATGGCTGAAGCTTTCTTT.

V usage is TRBV5-1 and J usage is TRBJ2-6; D is unclear. The CDR3 has 18 amino acids. V was cut by 0 bases and J by 4 bases, with 17 bases left in between. CDR1 and CDR2 (germline): SGHRS, YFSETQ. CDR3 nucleotides: TGCGCCAGCAGCTTGGAGGCCCAAAGGTCGTCGGGGGCCAACGTCCTGACTTTC. Translation: CASSLEAQRSSGANVLTF.

The rearrangement links TRBV27 to TRBJ2-7; the match to TRBD2 covers 9 bases. V gave up 5 bases and J gave up 6 bases; unmatched junction bases: 23. The CDR3 extends over 19 amino acids. In germline, CDR1 is MNHEY, CDR2 SMNVEV (reference sequence). DNA for the CDR3: TGTGCCAGCAGTGTCAATCCCGCGGGTACTGGCGGGGGGGTAAGCGAGCAGTACTTC. This sequence encodes CASSVNPAGTGGGVSEQYF.

The rearrangement joins TRBV10-3 to TRBJ1-1; 7 bases line up with TRBD1. Germline V gives CDR1 ENHRY, CDR2 SYGVKD. V gave up 5 bases and J gave up 11 bases; unmatched junction bases: 11. The length of the CDR3 is 13 residues. The CDR3 sequence is CAISWLQGTWAFF. CDR3 nucleotides: TGTGCCATCAGTTGGCTACAGGGGACGTGGGCTTTCTTT.